This T cell receptor beta chain was profiled in a study of cytomegalovirus exposure and HLA in healthy donors. Study-level information: Genetic ancestry analysis placed over 65% of the roughly 400 donors that were genotyped in the Caucasian-associated cluster.

With regard to this clone: Its target is not known.

Findings and caveats of the study: Researchers catalogued roughly 170 TCR beta chains as cytomegalovirus-associated. The classifier reportedly diagnosed cytomegalovirus status with high sensitivity and specificity. For most subjects, TCR beta sequences were reported to predict HLA-A and HLA-B alleles with accuracy.

In the PCR, 60 Vbeta and 13 Jbeta primers were used. TCRdb keeps only in-frame clones here, not all; method: immunoSEQ multiplex PCR. Of 160,000 or so clones in the sample, 79% are singletons; the top ten hold around 0.69%. The CDR3 is 12 amino acids. Trimming took 4 bases from V and 2 from J, leaving 8 bases between them. The germline V gene encodes CDR1 GTSNPN and CDR2 SVGIG (reference sequence). The chain uses TRBV30 and TRBJ2-5; tentatively, D is TRBD2 (6 bases). The sample was PBMCs. This receptor was obtained from a woman aged 40 to 49 in good health and CMV-seronegative. CDR3 residues: CAWNSGQETQYF. CDR3 nucleotides: TGTGCCTGGAATAGCGGACAAGAGACCCAGTACTTC.